The 24 T cell receptor beta chains in this list originate from one sample, sequenced in a study of T-cell reconstitution after alpha-beta-depleted transplantation in children. A library of TCRbeta sequences, prepared with unique molecular identifiers, was generated. TCRdb re-called the PCR reads through MiXCR, storing one row per CDR3 protein. The data show about 120,000 distinct CDR3 sequences, 20% to 25% seen once. This specimen was PBMCs, mostly from graft donor cells, taken 180 days after TCRalphabeta/CD19-depleted stem cell transplant. Every receptor here comes from a male patient aged 2 to 9 who had a stem cell transplant for chronic granulomatous disease, so the T cells may come from the graft donor.

This clonotype was seen at least ten times. The V gene is TRBV5-1, the J gene TRBJ2-1, with 13 bases aligning to TRBD2. The CDR3 loop spans 16 amino acids. The V gene end was trimmed by 2 bases and the J gene end by 7 bases; junction bases not matched to a gene: 6. CDR1 is SGHRS, CDR2 YFSETQ, per germline. For the CDR3, the DNA is TGCGCCAGCAGCTTAACTACTAGCGGGAGGGCGAATGAGCAGTTCTTC. Translating it yields CASSLTTSGRANEQFF.

The rearrangement joins TRBV12-3 or TRBV12-4 to TRBJ2-2; 9 bases fit TRBD2. The ends lost 3 bases at V and 0 bases at J; junction bases unmatched: 8. The CDR3 consists of 18 residues. CDR3 residues: CASSLSSAGGSNTGELFF. The CDR3 region has the DNA TGTGCCAGCAGTTTGAGTTCAGCGGGGGGCTCGAACACCGGGGAGCTGTTTTTT.

Many counts were recorded for this clonotype. The chain employs TRBV12-3 or TRBV12-4 and TRBJ2-1; D is undetermined. There are 11 residues in the CDR3. Trimming stripped 6 bases from V and 4 bases from J, with 4 bases between. CDR3 protein: CASSRYNEQFF. DNA for the CDR3: TGTGCCAGCAGCCGATACAATGAGCAGTTCTTC.

The table lists this clonotype with many counts. The chain combines TRBV3-1 with TRBJ2-1, with D possibly being TRBD1 (5 bases). The CDR3 has 16 amino acids. V was shortened by 1 base and J by 1 base, with 11 bases between the two germline ends. The V gene's germline CDR1 is LGHDT and CDR2 YNNKEL (reference sequence). The CDR3 region is CASSQVTGPSYNEQFF. The CDR3 DNA is TGTGCCAGCAGCCAAGTCACAGGCCCGTCCTACAATGAGCAGTTCTTC.

The table lists this clonotype with many counts. The chain joins TRBV20-1 to TRBJ2-5; no reliable D call. Deletions cut 3 bases from V and 5 bases from J, with 13 bases between. The length of the CDR3 is 13 residues. Germline V gene lookup returns CDR1 DFQATT and CDR2 SNEGSKA (reference sequence). The CDR3 region has the DNA TGCAGTGCTAGTGAGGCCCGCGTGGAGACCCAGTACTTC. Encoded protein: CSASEARVETQYF.

This clonotype came up many times. The chain joins TRBV10-3 to TRBJ2-3, with D unclear. V was pared by 4 bases and J by 2 bases, with 4 bases between. This CDR3 spans 12 amino acids. Germline CDR1 is ENHRY and CDR2 is SYGVKD. The CDR3 sequence is CAISGATDTQYF. DNA for the CDR3: TGTGCCATCAGTGGAGCCACAGATACGCAGTATTTT.

This clonotype came up many times. The genes are TRBV20-1 and TRBJ2-7; unclear D gene. V was clipped by 2 bases and J by 3 bases, with 11 bases between them. Germline lookup yields CDR1 DFQATT and CDR2 SNEGSKA (reference sequence). CDR3 length equals 13 residues. CDR3 sequence: CSARRAGYYEQYF. CDR3 sequence (DNA): TGCAGTGCTAGAAGGGCAGGATACTACGAGCAGTACTTC.

The chain couples TRBV7-8 to TRBJ2-3; D might be TRBD1 (6 bases). Germline-derived CDR1 and CDR2 are SGHVS and FQNEAQ. The germline V and J ends were trimmed by 5 bases and 6 bases, with 15 bases remaining between them. The CDR3 runs to 14 residues. The CDR3 here is CASSRDRRADTQYF. The CDR3 coding sequence is TGTGCCAGCAGCCGTGACAGGCGTGCGGATACGCAGTATTTT.

V gene TRBV24-1 combines with J gene TRBJ2-2; D is undetermined. The germline V gene encodes CDR1 KGHDR and CDR2 SFDVKD. The CDR3 totals 13 residues. V was shortened by 0 bases and J by 6 bases, with 4 bases between the two germline ends. The CDR3 DNA sequence: TGTGCCACCAGTGATTTGTTATCCGGGGAGCTGTTTTTT. This sequence encodes CATSDLLSGELFF.

This clonotype was counted many times. The chain is built from TRBV20-1 and TRBJ2-4; D unresolved. CDR3 size: 12 residues. Germline loops: CDR1 DFQATT, CDR2 SNEGSKA (reference sequence). The V end was cut by 7 bases, the J end by 3 bases, with 10 bases between. CDR3: CSGTTGKNIQYF. Written as DNA, the CDR3 is TGCAGTGGTACTACGGGCAAAAACATTCAGTACTTC.

The chain recombines TRBV15 with TRBJ1-1; D is perhaps TRBD1 (6 bases). CDR1 LNHNV and CDR2 YYDKDF come from the germline V gene (reference sequence). There are 14 residues in the CDR3. Trimming left V 3 bases short and J 4 bases short, with 12 bases between. In DNA form, the CDR3 reads TGTGCCACCAGCAGCCGAGGGGGGAGCACTGAAGCTTTCTTT. Encoded protein: CATSSRGGSTEAFF.

This clonotype was counted ten times or more. The V call is TRBV5-1, the J call TRBJ1-5, with 8 bases fitting TRBD1. CDR3 size: 14 residues. The trim removed 0 bases at V and 6 bases at J, leaving 2 bases unmatched. Germline CDR1 is SGHRS and CDR2 is YFSETQ. CDR3 sequence: CASSLDRGSQPQHF. CDR3 DNA: TGCGCCAGCAGCTTGGACAGGGGGAGTCAGCCCCAGCATTTT.

This clonotype was recorded at least ten times. DNA of the CDR3: TGTGCCAGCAGTATTCCTAGCGGGAGTTGGTACAATGAGCAGTTCTTC. This encodes CASSIPSGSWYNEQFF. This chain joins TRBV28 and TRBJ2-1; 10 bases fit TRBD2. V gave up 5 bases and J gave up 4 bases; unmatched junction bases: 8. Germline-derived CDR1 and CDR2 are MDHEN and SYDVKM. This CDR3 has 16 residues.

This clonotype was seen many times. This chain joins TRBV27 and TRBJ2-1; D is uncertain. Trimming stripped 4 bases from V and 0 bases from J, with 10 bases between. The CDR3 has 15 residues. Germline V CDR1 and CDR2: MNHEY, SMNVEV (reference sequence). CDR3 residues: CASSSDTVSYNEQFF. The CDR3 coding sequence is TGTGCCAGCAGTTCTGACACCGTCTCCTACAATGAGCAGTTCTTC.

The V gene is TRBV5-5, the J gene TRBJ2-1; 10 bases are shared with TRBD2. The CDR3 extends over 16 amino acids. From germline, CDR1 is SGHKS and CDR2 YYEKEE (reference sequence). Trimming took 3 bases from V and 3 from J; bases not matched to a gene: 6. CDR3 bases: TGTGCCAGCAGCTCCCTTAAGCGGGGGGGCTACAATGAGCAGTTCTTC. This codes for CASSSLKRGGYNEQFF.

J is TRBJ1-2 and V is TRBV12-3 or TRBV12-4; D is perhaps TRBD1 (6 bases). V lost 3 bases to trimming and J lost 0 bases, with 11 bases between them. This CDR3 region has 15 residues. The CDR3 DNA sequence: TGTGCCAGCAGTTTCGGAGGGGACACTAACTATGGCTACACCTTC. Translating gives CASSFGGDTNYGYTF.

This clonotype was observed at least ten times. The rearrangement uses TRBV18 and TRBJ1-1; tentatively, D is TRBD1 (5 bases). The germline gives CDR1 KGHSH, CDR2 LQKENI. V was pared by 3 bases and J by 11 bases, with 16 bases between. CDR3 length equals 13 residues. CDR3 DNA sequence: TGTGCCAGCTCACCGTCCCAGGGAGGGAGCGCTTTCTTT. This translates into CASSPSQGGSAFF.

This clonotype was observed a handful of times. V usage is TRBV5-4 and J usage is TRBJ2-3; TRBD2 aligns across 10 bases. Germline CDR1 SGHNT, CDR2 YYREEE (reference sequence). The CDR3 contains 18 residues. Trimming removed 4 bases from V and 1 base from J; junction bases left unmatched: 12. CDR3 in DNA: TGTGCCAGCAGCACCGGTGCTAGCGGGGGCCTGGGCACAGATACGCAGTATTTT. Translated: CASSTGASGGLGTDTQYF.

This clonotype was seen many times. This chain uses TRBV7-2 with TRBJ2-1, with TRBD1 identical over 7 bases. There are 13 residues in the CDR3. From germline, CDR1 is SGHTA and CDR2 FQGNSA. V gave up 3 bases and J gave up 6 bases; unmatched junction bases: 2. The CDR3 DNA is TGTGCCAGCAGCTTCGACAGGGCCAATGAGCAGTTCTTC. Translation gives CASSFDRANEQFF.

This clonotype has ten or more counts. The V and J genes are TRBV5-1 and TRBJ2-1; D remains ambiguous. V shed 0 bases and J shed 7 bases, with 8 bases lying between them. In germline, CDR1 is SGHRS, CDR2 YFSETQ. The length of the CDR3 is 13 residues. This CDR3 reads CASSLDPRNEQFF. The CDR3 nucleotides read TGCGCCAGCAGCTTGGACCCTAGGAATGAGCAGTTCTTC. Together with reference TRBV5-1 and TRBJ2-1, the CDR3 gives the full variable domain: KAGVTQTPRYLIKTRGQQVTLSCSPISGHRSVSWYQQTPGQGLQFLFEYFSETQRNKGNFPGRFSGRQFSNSRSEMNVSTLELGDSALYLCASSLDPRNEQFFGPGTRLTVL.

V is TRBV5-1 and J is TRBJ2-7; the D is unclear. CDR3 length: 12 amino acids. CDR1 and CDR2 from the germline V gene are SGHRS and YFSETQ. V lost 1 base to trimming and J lost 8 bases, with 10 bases between them. CDR3 in DNA: TGCGCCAGCAGCTTGAACGCCCTTAAGCAGTACTTC. Translating gives CASSLNALKQYF. The variable domain in full, with the rest retrieved from reference TRBV5-1 and TRBJ2-7, is KAGVTQTPRYLIKTRGQQVTLSCSPISGHRSVSWYQQTPGQGLQFLFEYFSETQRNKGNFPGRFSGRQFSNSRSEMNVSTLELGDSALYLCASSLNALKQYFGPGTRLTVT.

In its sample, this clonotype was seen a few times. The V call is TRBV9, the J call TRBJ2-1, with 7 bases identical to TRBD1. The junction had 8 bases not matched to a gene; V was cut back by 2 bases and J by 9 bases. CDR3 length: 14 amino acids. Germline-derived CDR1 and CDR2 are SGDLS and YYNGEE. The CDR3 region is CASSVLTGFGEQFF. As DNA, the CDR3 is TGTGCCAGCAGCGTTTTGACAGGGTTCGGTGAGCAGTTCTTC. Based on the CDR3 plus reference TRBV9 and TRBJ2-1, the full variable domain is DSGVTQTPKHLITATGQRVTLRCSPRSGDLSVYWYQQSLDQGLQFLIQYYNGEERAKGNILERFSAQQFPDLHSELNLSSLELGDSALYFCASSVLTGFGEQFFGPGTRLTVL.

This clonotype was seen a handful of times. The gene calls are TRBV20-1 and TRBJ2-2, with TRBD1 matching 8 bases. With V trimmed by 5 bases and J by 7 bases, 15 bases remained unmatched. Germline V gives CDR1 DFQATT, CDR2 SNEGSKA (reference sequence). This CDR3 spans 16 amino acids. The CDR3 nucleotides are TGCAGTGCTTCATCAGGGGGCGCTGGGCGGAACGGGGAGCTGTTTTTT. It encodes CSASSGGAGRNGELFF.

In DNA, the CDR3 is TGTGCCAGCAGCCGCATGGGGTTACAGACCCAGTACTTC. It specifies CASSRMGLQTQYF. The chain has TRBV7-9 and TRBJ2-5, with D unresolved. CDR1 and CDR2 (germline): SEHNR, FQNEAQ (reference sequence). The CDR3 is made up of 13 amino acids. Trimming left V 5 bases short and J 6 bases short, with 13 bases between.